This entry features one T cell receptor beta chain sequence. This clonotype was counted between two and nine times. It has no known antigen specificity. Base qualities are missing; no much larger clone stands one base away. The 39 donors, aged roughly 6 to 95 years, were systemically healthy Caucasian individuals from Russia. Each donor gave around 9.8 milliliters of peripheral blood, collected into EDTA-treated Vacutainer tubes. Ficoll-Paque density-gradient centrifugation was used to isolate PBMCs, with at least 7 million per sample. Total RNA was extracted from PBMCs with Trizol reagent, with at least 5 micrograms obtained per sample. The percentages of naive CD45RAhigh/CD27high T cells were determined by flow cytometry on a PBMC aliquot from every donor. Germline trimming: 7 bases from V, 5 bases from J; junction bases outside gene matches: 6. The germline V gene encodes CDR1 SQVTM and CDR2 ANQGSEA. The cysteine opens and the phenylalanine closes a CDR3 of 12 amino acids. Only the CDR3 part of the read is kept: 36 bases, read in frame from the first base.

These data originate in a study of blood T cells in healthy people across ages (dated by TCRdb to between 2014 and 2017). For context, the study as a whole: Template switching captured roughly one uniquely barcoded TCR beta cDNA molecule per two T cells in model experiments. Four age groups were formed from the donors: young (average about 15 years), middle-aged (around 40), aged (roughly 58) and long-lived (82). To avoid experimental bias, donors of different ages were distributed randomly across sequencing lanes. The study measured age-related changes in TCR beta repertoire diversity using deep sequencing normalized with unique cDNA molecular identifiers. Two additional independent replicas of 1 million unique cDNA reads from the same blood draw were analyzed for two donors (one aged 18 to 30 and one aged 80 or older). What the research found in general, with its limitations: The long-lived group showed more naive CD4+ T cells, fewer expanded clones and increased TCR diversity than the aged group, suggesting age selection. Because profiling used bulk unsorted PBMCs, naive and antigen-experienced compartments could not be compared conclusively. Total diversity estimates from one million sequenced T cells were considered lower bounds and underestimates. Observed TCR beta diversity per million T cells fell roughly linearly with age, and a significant reduction was already apparent by age around 40. Donor CMV infection status was unknown, potentially confounding age-related changes in expanded clonotypes. There was a strong correlation between observed TCR beta diversity and the percentage of naive T cells measured by flow cytometry.

The library was obtained by 5' RACE. The sequencing machine was an Illumina HiSeq 2500. The second PCR ran for roughly 6 to 11 cycles and used a J-beta primer mix along with a sample-barcoded 5' primer. Each TCR beta cDNA molecule received a unique molecular identifier from a template-switch 5' adaptor carrying 12 random nucleotides. At least 2.5 million CDR3-containing paired-end reads were obtained from each sample. The Mint cDNA synthesis kit, primed by a TRBC-specific oligonucleotide, was used to synthesize first-strand cDNA from all RNA. Following uracil-DNA glycosylase treatment, a first 18-cycle PCR with universal primers M1SS and BC2_uni_R was performed on all cDNA. The original pipeline was this. For normalization, 1 million high-quality reads, each with a distinct molecular identifier, were randomly selected from each sample. Instead of being binned into consensus sequences, reads that shared molecular identifiers were thrown out. CDR3 identification, clonotype clustering and error correction used MiTCR with a Q25 quality threshold and the strictest error-elimination algorithm. Lower-bound total TCR beta diversity was estimated with a nonparametric unseen species model using Euler transformation. The public reads were reanalyzed by TCRdb: fastp trimming at Q25, MiXCR alignment, in-frame beta chains only. Entries are consolidated by CDR3 protein sequence, retaining the most common genes and DNA. The V and J calls, along with clone size, are taken from TCRdb and not from the paper's own processing. A total of over 1.5 million distinct CDR3 sequences appear in this sample, around half of them only once. 2% to 2.5% of the sample comes from the top ten.

This clonotype originated in a woman aged 40 to 55 in good health. The chain employs TRBV29-1 and TRBJ2-7, with 9 junctional bases fitting TRBD1. Sequenced material: blood. In nucleotide form, the sequence is TGCAGCGGCCGGGACAGGGTGGACGAGCAGTACTTC. This gives the protein CSGRDRVDEQYF.